This T cell receptor beta chain was sequenced for a study of T cell responses to AZD1222 COVID-19 vaccine. Findings and caveats of the study: Elevations in Spike-specific TCR breadth and depth followed administration of two AZD1222 doses.

TCRdb keeps only in-frame clones here, not all; method: immunoSEQ multiplex PCR. The sample has around 65,000 clones, 76% seen once. This CDR3 is 16 amino acids long. The germline CDR1 and CDR2 sequences are SGDLS and YYNGEE. Germline trimming cut 0 bases from V and 2 bases from J; bases unmatched to any gene: 7. With respect to this clone: Its target is not known.

The receptor comes from an adult in good health. Sequencing was performed on peripheral blood, taken on day 0 of AZD1222 vaccination. The chain has TRBV9 and TRBJ1-2, with 7 positions matching TRBD1. DNA of the CDR3: TGTGCCAGCAGCGTAGGAAAGGGGGCCCTCAACTATGGCTACACCTTC. Its translation: CASSVGKGALNYGYTF.